This T cell receptor beta chain was captured in a study of cytomegalovirus exposure and HLA in healthy donors. Measured with immunoSEQ multiplex PCR; TCRdb has only the in-frame clones, and not every one. The table lists about 220,000 clones, 75% to 90% of them singletons. Material: PBMCs. The TCR sequence derives from a woman aged 25 to 45 in good health and CMV-seropositive.

CDR3 region: CASSLFSGDGYTF. CDR3 nucleotide sequence: TGCGCCAGCAGCTTGTTTTCAGGGGATGGCTACACCTTC. The rearrangement joins TRBV5-1 to TRBJ1-2; TRBD1 is a possible D gene (6 bases). The CDR3 length is 13 residues. Trimming left V 1 base short and J 6 bases short, with 10 bases between. CDR1 and CDR2 (germline): SGHRS, YFSETQ.